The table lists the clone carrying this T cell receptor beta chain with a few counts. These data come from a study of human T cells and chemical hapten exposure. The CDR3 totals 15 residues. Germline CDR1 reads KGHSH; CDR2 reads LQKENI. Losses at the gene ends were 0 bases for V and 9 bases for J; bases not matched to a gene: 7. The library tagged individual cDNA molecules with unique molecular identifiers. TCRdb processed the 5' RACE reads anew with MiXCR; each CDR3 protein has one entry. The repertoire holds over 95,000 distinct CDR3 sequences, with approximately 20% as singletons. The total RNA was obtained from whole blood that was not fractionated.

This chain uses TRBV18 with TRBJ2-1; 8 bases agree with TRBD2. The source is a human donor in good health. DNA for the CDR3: TGTGCCAGCTCACCACCCCTAGCGGGCGCCGGTGAGCAGTTCTTC. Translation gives CASSPPLAGAGEQFF.